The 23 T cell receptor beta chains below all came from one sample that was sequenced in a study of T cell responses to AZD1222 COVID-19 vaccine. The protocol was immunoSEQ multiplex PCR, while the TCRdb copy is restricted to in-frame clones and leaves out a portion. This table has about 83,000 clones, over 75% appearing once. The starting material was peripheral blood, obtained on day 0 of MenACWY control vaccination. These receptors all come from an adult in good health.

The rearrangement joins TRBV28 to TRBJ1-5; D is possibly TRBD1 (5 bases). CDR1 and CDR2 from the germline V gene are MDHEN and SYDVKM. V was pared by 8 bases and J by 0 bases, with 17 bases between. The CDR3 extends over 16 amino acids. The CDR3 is CASVLESTGSNQPQHF. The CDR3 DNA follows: TGTGCCAGCGTCTTAGAGAGTACAGGTAGCAATCAGCCCCAGCATTTT. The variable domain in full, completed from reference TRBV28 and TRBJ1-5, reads DVKVTQSSRYLVKRTGEKVFLECVQDMDHENMFWYRQDPGLGLRLIYFSYDVKMKEKGDIPEGYSVSREKKERFSLILESASTNQTSMYLCASVLESTGSNQPQHFGDGTRLSIL.

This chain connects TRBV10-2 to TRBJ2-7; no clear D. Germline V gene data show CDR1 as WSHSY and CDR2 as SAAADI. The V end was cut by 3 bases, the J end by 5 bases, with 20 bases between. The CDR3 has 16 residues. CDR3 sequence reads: CASSDPRASQRDEQYF. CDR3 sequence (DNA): TGCGCCAGCAGTGACCCCCGGGCCTCTCAAAGGGACGAGCAGTACTTC.

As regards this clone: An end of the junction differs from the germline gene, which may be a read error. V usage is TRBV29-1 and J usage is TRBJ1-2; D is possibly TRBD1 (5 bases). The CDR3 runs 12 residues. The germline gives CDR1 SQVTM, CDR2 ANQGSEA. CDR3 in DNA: TGCAGCGTCGAAGGGGTCGGGTATGGCTACACCTTC. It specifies CSVEGVGYGYTF. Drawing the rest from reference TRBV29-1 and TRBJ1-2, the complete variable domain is SAVISQKPSRDICQRGTSLTIQCQVDSQVTMMFWYRQQPGQSLTLIATANQGSEATYESGFVIDKFPISRPNLTFSTLTVSNMSPEDSSIYLCSVEGVGYGYTFGSGTRLTVV.

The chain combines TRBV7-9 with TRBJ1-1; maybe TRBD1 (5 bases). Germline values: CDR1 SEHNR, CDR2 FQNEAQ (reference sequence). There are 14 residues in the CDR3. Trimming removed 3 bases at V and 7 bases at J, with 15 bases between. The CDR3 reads CASSLRGTTSEAFF. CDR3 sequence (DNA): TGTGCCAGCAGCTTGCGGGGCACCACAAGTGAAGCTTTCTTT.

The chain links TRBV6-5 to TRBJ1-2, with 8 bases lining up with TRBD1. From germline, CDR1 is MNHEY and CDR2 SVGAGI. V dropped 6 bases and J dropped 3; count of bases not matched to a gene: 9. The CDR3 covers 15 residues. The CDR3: CASRPRGRRYYGYTF. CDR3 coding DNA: TGTGCCAGCAGACCCAGGGGGCGCAGGTACTATGGCTACACCTTC.

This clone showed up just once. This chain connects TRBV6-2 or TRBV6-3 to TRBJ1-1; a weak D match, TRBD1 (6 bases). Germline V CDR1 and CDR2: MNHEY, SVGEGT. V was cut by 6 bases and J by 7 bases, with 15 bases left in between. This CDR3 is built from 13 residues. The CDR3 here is CASSRETGLEAFF. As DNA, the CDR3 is TGTGCCAGCAGCCGAGAGACAGGACTTGAAGCTTTCTTT.

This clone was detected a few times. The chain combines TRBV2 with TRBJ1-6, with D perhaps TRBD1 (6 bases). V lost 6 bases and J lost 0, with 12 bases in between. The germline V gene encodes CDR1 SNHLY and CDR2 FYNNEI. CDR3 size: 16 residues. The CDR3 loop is CASSGQLSSYNSPLHF. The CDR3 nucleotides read TGTGCCAGCAGCGGACAGTTGAGCTCCTATAATTCACCCCTCCACTTT.

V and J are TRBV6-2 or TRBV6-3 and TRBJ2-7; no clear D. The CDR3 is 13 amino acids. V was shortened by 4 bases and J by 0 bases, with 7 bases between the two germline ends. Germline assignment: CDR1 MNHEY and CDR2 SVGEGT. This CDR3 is CASSSVGSYEQYF. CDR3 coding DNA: TGTGCCAGCAGTTCTGTCGGCTCCTACGAGCAGTACTTC.

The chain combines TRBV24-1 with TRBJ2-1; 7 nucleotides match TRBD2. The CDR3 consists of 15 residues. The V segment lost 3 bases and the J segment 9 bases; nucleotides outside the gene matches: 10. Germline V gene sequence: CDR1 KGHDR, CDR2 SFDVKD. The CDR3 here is CATSDEAGTGSEQFF. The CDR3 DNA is TGTGCCACCAGTGATGAAGCGGGAACGGGCTCTGAGCAGTTCTTC.

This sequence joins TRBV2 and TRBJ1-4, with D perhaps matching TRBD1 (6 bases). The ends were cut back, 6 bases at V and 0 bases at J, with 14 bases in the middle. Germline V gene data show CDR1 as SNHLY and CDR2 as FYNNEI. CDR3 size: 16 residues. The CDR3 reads CASRPGTHSTNEKLFF. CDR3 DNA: TGTGCCAGCAGGCCCGGGACACACTCAACTAATGAAAAACTGTTTTTT.

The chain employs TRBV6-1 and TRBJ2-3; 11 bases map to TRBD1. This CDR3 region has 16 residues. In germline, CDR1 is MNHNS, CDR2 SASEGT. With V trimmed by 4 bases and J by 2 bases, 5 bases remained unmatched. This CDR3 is CASSGTGGRYTDTQYF. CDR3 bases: TGTGCCAGCAGTGGGACAGGGGGCCGATACACAGATACGCAGTATTTT.

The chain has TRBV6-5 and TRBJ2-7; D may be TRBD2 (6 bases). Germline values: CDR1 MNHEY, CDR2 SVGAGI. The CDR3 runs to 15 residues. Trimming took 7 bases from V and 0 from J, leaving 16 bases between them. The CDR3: CASTGLRLISYEQYF. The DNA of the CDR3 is TGTGCCAGCACTGGACTAAGACTTATCTCCTACGAGCAGTACTTC.

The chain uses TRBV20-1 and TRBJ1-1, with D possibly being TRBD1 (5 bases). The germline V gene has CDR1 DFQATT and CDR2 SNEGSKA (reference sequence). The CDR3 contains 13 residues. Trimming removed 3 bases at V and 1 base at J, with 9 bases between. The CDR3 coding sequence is TGCAGTGCTAGTGAGGGGACGAACACTGAAGCTTTCTTT. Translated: CSASEGTNTEAFF.

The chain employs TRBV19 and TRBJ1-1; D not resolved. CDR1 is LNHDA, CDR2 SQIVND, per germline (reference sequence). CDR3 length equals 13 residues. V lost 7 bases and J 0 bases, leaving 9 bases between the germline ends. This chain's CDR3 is CASTYDMNTEAFF. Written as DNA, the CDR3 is TGTGCCAGTACGTACGATATGAACACTGAAGCTTTCTTT.

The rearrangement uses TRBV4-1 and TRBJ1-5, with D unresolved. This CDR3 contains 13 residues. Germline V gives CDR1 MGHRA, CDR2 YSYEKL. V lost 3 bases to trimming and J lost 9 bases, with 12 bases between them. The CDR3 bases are TGCGCCAGCAGCCAGGAAACGGGCCGGCCCCAGCATTTT. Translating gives CASSQETGRPQHF.

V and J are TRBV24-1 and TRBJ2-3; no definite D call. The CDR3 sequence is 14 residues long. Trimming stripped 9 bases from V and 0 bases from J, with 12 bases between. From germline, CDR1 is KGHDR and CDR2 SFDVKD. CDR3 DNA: TGTGCCACCGGAGACCTATTAAGCACAGATACGCAGTATTTT. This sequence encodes CATGDLLSTDTQYF.

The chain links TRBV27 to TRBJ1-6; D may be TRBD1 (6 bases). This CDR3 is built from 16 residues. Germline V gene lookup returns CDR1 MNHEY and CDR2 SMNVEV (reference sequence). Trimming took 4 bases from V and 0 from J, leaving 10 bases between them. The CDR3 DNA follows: TGTGCCAGCAGTTGGACAGTTAGCTCCTATAATTCACCCCTCCACTTT. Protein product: CASSWTVSSYNSPLHF.

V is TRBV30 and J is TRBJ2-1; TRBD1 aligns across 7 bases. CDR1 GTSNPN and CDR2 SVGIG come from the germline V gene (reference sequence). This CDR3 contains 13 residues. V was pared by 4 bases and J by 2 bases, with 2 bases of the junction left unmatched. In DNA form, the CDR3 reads TGTGCCTGGAACAGGGGAACCTACAATGAGCAGTTCTTC. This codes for CAWNRGTYNEQFF.

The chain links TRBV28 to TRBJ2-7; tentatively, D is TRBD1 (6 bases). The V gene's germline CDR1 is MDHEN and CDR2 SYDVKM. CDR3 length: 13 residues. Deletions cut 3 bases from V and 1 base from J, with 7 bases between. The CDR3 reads CASSLQGSYEQYF. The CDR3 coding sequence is TGTGCCAGCAGTTTGCAGGGGTCCTACGAGCAGTACTTC.

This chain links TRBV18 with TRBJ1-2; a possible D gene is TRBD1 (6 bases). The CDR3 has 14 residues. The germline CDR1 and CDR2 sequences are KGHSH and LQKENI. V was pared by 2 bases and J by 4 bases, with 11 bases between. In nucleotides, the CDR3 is TGTGCCAGCTCACCAATGACAGGACCCTATGGCTACACCTTC. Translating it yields CASSPMTGPYGYTF.

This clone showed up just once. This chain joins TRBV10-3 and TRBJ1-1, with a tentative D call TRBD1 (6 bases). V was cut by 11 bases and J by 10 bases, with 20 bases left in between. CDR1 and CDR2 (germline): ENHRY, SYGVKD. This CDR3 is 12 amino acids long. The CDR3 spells CALYKGGTPAFF. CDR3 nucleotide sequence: TGTGCCTTATATAAGGGCGGGACACCAGCTTTCTTT.

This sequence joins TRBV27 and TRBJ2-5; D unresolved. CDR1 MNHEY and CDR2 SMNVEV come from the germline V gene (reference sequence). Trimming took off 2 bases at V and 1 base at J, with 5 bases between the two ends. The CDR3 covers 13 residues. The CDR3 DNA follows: TGTGCCAGCAGTTTACCTCCCCAAGAGACCCAGTACTTC. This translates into CASSLPPQETQYF.

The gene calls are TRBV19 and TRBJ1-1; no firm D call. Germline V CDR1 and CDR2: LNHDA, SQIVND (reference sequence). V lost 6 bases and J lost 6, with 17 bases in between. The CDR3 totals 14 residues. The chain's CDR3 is CASRGGLSVAEAFF. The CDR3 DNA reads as TGTGCCAGTAGGGGTGGCCTAAGCGTTGCTGAAGCTTTCTTT. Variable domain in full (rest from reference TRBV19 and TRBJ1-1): DGGITQSPKYLFRKEGQNVTLSCEQNLNHDAMYWYRQDPGQGLRLIYYSQIVNDFQKGDIAEGYSVSREKKESFPLTVTSAQKNPTAFYLCASRGGLSVAEAFFGQGTRLTVV.